Shown below are 10 T cell receptor beta chains from a single sample sequenced in a study of CD8 T cells in ankylosing spondylitis. TCRdb redid the calling of the 5' RACE reads with MiXCR, one entry per CDR3 protein. In the table there are about 840,000 distinct CDR3 sequences, roughly 10% of which are singletons. Study outcomes and limitations: Blood of patients with ankylosing spondylitis appeared to be characterized by a TCR beta motif of 8 or 9 highly homologous variants.

Antigens for these TCRs are unknown. The sample was blood, either unsorted or a sorted T cell fraction (not recorded which). The receptors derive from a male donor with ankylosing spondylitis.

As for this clonotype: This may be a read error, as it is one base from a much larger clone. The gene calls are TRBV5-6 and TRBJ1-2, with unresolved D. Germline loops: CDR1 SGHDT, CDR2 YYEEEE. CDR3 length: 13 residues. V was trimmed by 3 bases and J by 3 bases, leaving 9 bases between them. The DNA for the CDR3 is TGTGCCAGCAGCTCCGGACGGCACTATGGCTACACCTTC. Translating it yields CASSSGRHYGYTF.

This clonotype was picked up a small number of times. The J gene is TRBJ1-4, the V gene TRBV10-3; D not resolved. The V end lost 0 bases, the J end lost 3 bases, and 8 bases lay between the germline ends. The length of the CDR3 is 15 residues. Germline V gene data show CDR1 as ENHRY and CDR2 as SYGVKD. This CDR3 reads CAISESGGSNEKLFF. CDR3 DNA: TGTGCCATCAGTGAGTCGGGCGGTTCTAATGAAAAACTGTTTTTT.

Only a few counts were recorded for this clonotype. The genes are TRBV27 and TRBJ1-2; TRBD1 might be the D (5 bases). The length of the CDR3 is 12 residues. Trimming left V 8 bases short and J 1 base short, with 8 bases between. The germline V gene has CDR1 MNHEY and CDR2 SMNVEV (reference sequence). The CDR3 protein is CASGGFNYGYTF. The CDR3 region has the DNA TGTGCCAGCGGGGGGTTTAACTATGGCTACACCTTC.

A few counts support this clonotype. The rearrangement links TRBV20-1 to TRBJ2-2, with TRBD1 as a possible D gene (5 bases). Trimming left V 0 bases short and J 2 bases short, with 10 bases between. The CDR3 totals 15 residues. Germline loops: CDR1 DFQATT, CDR2 SNEGSKA (reference sequence). CDR3 in amino acids: CSAREFGQNTGELFF. The DNA of the CDR3 is TGCAGTGCTAGAGAATTTGGACAAAACACCGGGGAGCTGTTTTTT.

This clonotype appeared a few times. The V gene is TRBV6-5, the J gene TRBJ1-2; tentatively, D is TRBD1 (5 bases). V lost 8 bases to trimming and J lost 7 bases, with 14 bases between them. Germline CDR1 and CDR2: MNHEY and SVGAGI. The CDR3 totals 12 residues. CDR3 sequence: CASGGRGFGYTF. In DNA form, the CDR3 reads TGTGCCAGCGGGGGTAGAGGGTTTGGCTACACCTTC.

This clonotype turned up a few times. The CDR3 is CSARKDRFYGYTF. The DNA of the CDR3 is TGCAGTGCTAGAAAGGACAGATTCTATGGCTACACCTTC. J is TRBJ1-2 and V is TRBV20-1; tentative D call: TRBD1 (6 bases). CDR3 length equals 13 residues. CDR1 is DFQATT and CDR2 is SNEGSKA in the germline V gene (reference sequence). With 2 bases removed from V and 4 bases from J, the gap between germline ends came to 11 bases.

This clonotype came up a few times. The chain is built from TRBV7-2 and TRBJ1-5; the D is unclear. Looked up from germline, CDR1 is SGHTA and CDR2 is FQGNSA. V shed 1 base and J shed 10 bases, with 20 bases lying between them. This CDR3 region has 16 residues. CDR3 bases: TGTGCCAGCAGCTTAGTAGTTGGATCGTACGCGGGTCCCCAGCATTTT. This translates into CASSLVVGSYAGPQHF.

This clonotype was seen only a few times. The chain is built from TRBV20-1 and TRBJ1-2; D is ambiguous. The CDR3 extends over 13 amino acids. The V gene lost 2 bases and the J gene lost 8 bases, with 15 bases spanning the gap. Germline values: CDR1 DFQATT, CDR2 SNEGSKA (reference sequence). The CDR3 nucleotides are TGCAGTGCTAGAATCACCGGGTCGGGAGGCTACACCTTC. Translating it yields CSARITGSGGYTF.

This clonotype came up a few times. The J gene is TRBJ2-7, the V gene TRBV5-5; no clear D gene. Germline CDR1 SGHKS, CDR2 YYEKEE (reference sequence). The CDR3 covers 13 residues. Deletions cut 1 base from V and 3 bases from J, with 8 bases between. This CDR3 reads CASSLLPLYEQYF. The DNA of the CDR3 is TGTGCCAGCAGCTTGTTGCCTCTCTACGAGCAGTACTTC.

In this sample, this clonotype turned up a few times. The chain recombines TRBV20-1 with TRBJ2-1, with 7 bases lining up with TRBD2. CDR1 is DFQATT, CDR2 SNEGSKA, per germline (reference sequence). The CDR3 is 15 amino acids. The trim removed 1 base at V and 6 bases at J, leaving 9 bases unmatched. CDR3 sequence: CSARAGGGLGNEQFF. The CDR3, as DNA: TGCAGTGCTAGAGCGGGGGGTGGGCTAGGCAATGAGCAGTTCTTC.